The sequence of this T cell receptor (beta chain) was determined in a study of human T cells and chemical hapten exposure. The study's findings and limits: TCRs at a frequency above 1 in 1000 stayed unchanged with DPC sensitization.

There are a few counts of this clonotype. Its target is not known. V lost 6 bases, J lost 1 base, and 11 bases lay in between. The CDR3 runs 14 residues. Time point: patch test 2, 6 weeks after DPC sensitization. Documented treatment: therapeutic diphenylcyclopropenone sensitization with weekly scalp DPC. Individual cDNA molecules in this library carried unique molecular identifiers. How the authors handled the data: Sample TCR counts, which ranged from 23,224 to 690,600, had a median of approximately 94,000. A single record per CDR3 protein comes from TCRdb applying MiXCR to the RACE reads. The V and J calls and clone size come from TCRdb's table, not from the authors' own analysis. The sample yields 80,000 to 95,000 distinct CDR3 sequences, about 9.9% seen once.

The chain is built from TRBV12-3 or TRBV12-4 and TRBJ2-3, with D possibly called TRBD1 or TRBD2 (5 bases each). The TCR sequence derives from a man aged 18 to 35 with alopecia areata. Some clones in this sample may be carry-over from other donors' samples. The sequencing here drew on whole blood, taken in connection with sensitization to the hapten diphenylcyclopropenone (DPC). CDR3 DNA sequence: TGTGCCAGCAGAGACGGGGCAGGCACAGATACGCAGTATTTT. Amino acids: CASRDGAGTDTQYF.